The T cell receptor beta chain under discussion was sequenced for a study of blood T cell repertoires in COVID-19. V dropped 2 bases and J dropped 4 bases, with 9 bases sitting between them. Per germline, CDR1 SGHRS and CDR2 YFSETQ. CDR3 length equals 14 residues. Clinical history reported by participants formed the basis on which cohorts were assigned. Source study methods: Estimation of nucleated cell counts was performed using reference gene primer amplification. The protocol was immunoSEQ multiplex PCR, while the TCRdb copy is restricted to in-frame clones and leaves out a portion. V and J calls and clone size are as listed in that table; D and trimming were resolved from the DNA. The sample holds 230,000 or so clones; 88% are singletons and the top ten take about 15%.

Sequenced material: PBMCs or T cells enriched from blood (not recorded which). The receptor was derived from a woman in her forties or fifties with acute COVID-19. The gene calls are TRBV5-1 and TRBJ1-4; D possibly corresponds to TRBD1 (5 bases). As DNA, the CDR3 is TGCGCCAGCAGCTTCGGGGGTCTTAATGAAAAACTGTTTTTT. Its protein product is CASSFGGLNEKLFF.